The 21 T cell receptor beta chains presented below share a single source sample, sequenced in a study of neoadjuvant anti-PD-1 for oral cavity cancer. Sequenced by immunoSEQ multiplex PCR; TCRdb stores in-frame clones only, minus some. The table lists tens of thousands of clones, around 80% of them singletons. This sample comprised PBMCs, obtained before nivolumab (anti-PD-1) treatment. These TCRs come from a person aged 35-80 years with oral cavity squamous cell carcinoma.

In DNA, the CDR3 is TGTGCCAGCAGCTCAGACAACGTCAGGGTCACTGAAGCTTTCTTT. Translated, it gives CASSSDNVRVTEAFF. V is TRBV5-4 and J is TRBJ1-1; a weak D match, TRBD1 (5 bases). This CDR3 contains 15 residues. Germline values: CDR1 SGHNT, CDR2 YYREEE (reference sequence). The germline V and J ends were trimmed by 3 bases and 4 bases, with 16 bases remaining between them.

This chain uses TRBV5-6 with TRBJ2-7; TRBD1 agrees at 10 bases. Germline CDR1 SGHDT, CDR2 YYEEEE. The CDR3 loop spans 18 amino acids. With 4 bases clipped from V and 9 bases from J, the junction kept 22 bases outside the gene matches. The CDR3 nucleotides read TGTGCCAGCAGCCCTGGGACAGGGGCCACTAGGACTCAGTTCGTGCAGTACTTC. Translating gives CASSPGTGATRTQFVQYF. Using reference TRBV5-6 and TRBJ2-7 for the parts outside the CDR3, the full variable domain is DAGVTQSPTHLIKTRGQQVTLRCSPKSGHDTVSWYQQALGQGPQFIFQYYEEEERQRGNFPDRFSGHQFPNYSSELNVNALLLGDSALYLCASSPGTGATRTQFVQYFGPGTRLTVT.

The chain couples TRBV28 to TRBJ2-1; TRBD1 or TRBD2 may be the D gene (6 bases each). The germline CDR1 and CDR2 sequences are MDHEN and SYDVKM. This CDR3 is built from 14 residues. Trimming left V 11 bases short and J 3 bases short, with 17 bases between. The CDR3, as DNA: TGTGCCTCCTCGGGGGCGGCCCGCTACAATGAGCAGTTCTTC. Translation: CASSGAARYNEQFF. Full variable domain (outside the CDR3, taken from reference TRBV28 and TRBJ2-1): DVKVTQSSRYLVKRTGEKVFLECVQDMDHENMFWYRQDPGLGLRLIYFSYDVKMKEKGDIPEGYSVSREKKERFSLILESASTNQTSMYLCASSGAARYNEQFFGPGTRLTVL.

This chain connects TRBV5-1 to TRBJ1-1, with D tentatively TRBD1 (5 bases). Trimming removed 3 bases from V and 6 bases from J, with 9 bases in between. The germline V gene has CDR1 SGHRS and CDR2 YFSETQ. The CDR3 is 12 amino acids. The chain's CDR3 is CASSSGVSEAFF. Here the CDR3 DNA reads TGCGCCAGCAGCTCGGGGGTGTCTGAAGCTTTCTTT.

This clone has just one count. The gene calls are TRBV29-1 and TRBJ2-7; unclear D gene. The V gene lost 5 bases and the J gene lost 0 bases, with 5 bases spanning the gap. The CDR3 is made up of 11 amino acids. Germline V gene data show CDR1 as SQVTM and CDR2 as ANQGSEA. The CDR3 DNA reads TGCAGCGTTCAGGCCTCCTACGAGCAGTACTTC. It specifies CSVQASYEQYF.

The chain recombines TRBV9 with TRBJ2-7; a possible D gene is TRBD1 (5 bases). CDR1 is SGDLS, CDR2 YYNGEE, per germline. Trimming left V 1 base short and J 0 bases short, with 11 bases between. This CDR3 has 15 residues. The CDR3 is CASSVFDDSSYEQYF. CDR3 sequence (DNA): TGTGCCAGCAGCGTATTTGATGACAGCTCCTACGAGCAGTACTTC. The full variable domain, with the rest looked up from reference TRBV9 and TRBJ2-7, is DSGVTQTPKHLITATGQRVTLRCSPRSGDLSVYWYQQSLDQGLQFLIQYYNGEERAKGNILERFSAQQFPDLHSELNLSSLELGDSALYFCASSVFDDSSYEQYFGPGTRLTVT.

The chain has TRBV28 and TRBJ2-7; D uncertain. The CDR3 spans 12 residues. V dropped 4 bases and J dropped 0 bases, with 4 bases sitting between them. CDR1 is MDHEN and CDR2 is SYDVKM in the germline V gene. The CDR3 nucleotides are TGTGCCAGCAGTTCCGCCTCCTACGAGCAGTACTTC. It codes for CASSSASYEQYF.

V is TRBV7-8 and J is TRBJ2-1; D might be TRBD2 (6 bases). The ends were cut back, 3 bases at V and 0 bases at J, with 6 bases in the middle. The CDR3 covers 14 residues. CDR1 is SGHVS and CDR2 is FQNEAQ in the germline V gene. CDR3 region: CASSFGSSYNEQFF. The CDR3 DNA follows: TGTGCCAGCAGCTTCGGGAGCTCCTACAATGAGCAGTTCTTC.

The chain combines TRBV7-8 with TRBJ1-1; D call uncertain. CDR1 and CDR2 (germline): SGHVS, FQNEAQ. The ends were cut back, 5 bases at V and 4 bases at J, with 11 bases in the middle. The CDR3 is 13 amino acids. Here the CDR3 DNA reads TGTGCCAGCAGCCCCAGTGCCCGCACTGAAGCTTTCTTT. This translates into CASSPSARTEAFF.

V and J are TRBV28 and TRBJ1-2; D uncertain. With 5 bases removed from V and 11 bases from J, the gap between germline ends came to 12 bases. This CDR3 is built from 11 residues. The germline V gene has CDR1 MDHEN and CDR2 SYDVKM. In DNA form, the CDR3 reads TGTGCCAGCAGTCAATTCACGGGGTACACCTTC. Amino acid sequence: CASSQFTGYTF.

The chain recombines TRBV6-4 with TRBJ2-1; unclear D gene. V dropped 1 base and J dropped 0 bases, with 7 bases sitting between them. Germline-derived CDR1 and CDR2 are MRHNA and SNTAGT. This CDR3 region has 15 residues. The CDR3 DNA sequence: TGTGCCAGCAGTGACTTATTAGGCTCCTACAATGAGCAGTTCTTC. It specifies CASSDLLGSYNEQFF.

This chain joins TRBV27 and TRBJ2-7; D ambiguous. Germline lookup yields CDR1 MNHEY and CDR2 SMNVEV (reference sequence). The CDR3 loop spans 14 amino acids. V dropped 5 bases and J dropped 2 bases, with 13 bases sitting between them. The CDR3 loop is CASSPSMGPYEQYF. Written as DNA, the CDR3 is TGTGCCAGCAGTCCGTCAATGGGTCCCTACGAGCAGTACTTC.

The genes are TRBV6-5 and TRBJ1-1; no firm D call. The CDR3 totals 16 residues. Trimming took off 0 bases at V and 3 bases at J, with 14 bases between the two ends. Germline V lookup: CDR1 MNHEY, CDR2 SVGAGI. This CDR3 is CASSYSIGRRYTEAFF. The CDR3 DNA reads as TGTGCCAGCAGTTACTCGATAGGCAGGAGGTACACTGAAGCTTTCTTT.

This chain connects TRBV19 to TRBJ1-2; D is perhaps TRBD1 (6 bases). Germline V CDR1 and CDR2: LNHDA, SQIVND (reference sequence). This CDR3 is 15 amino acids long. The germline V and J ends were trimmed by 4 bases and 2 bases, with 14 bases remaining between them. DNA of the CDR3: TGTGCCAGTAGTAAAAGACAGGAAGGAAACTATGGCTACACCTTC. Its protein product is CASSKRQEGNYGYTF.

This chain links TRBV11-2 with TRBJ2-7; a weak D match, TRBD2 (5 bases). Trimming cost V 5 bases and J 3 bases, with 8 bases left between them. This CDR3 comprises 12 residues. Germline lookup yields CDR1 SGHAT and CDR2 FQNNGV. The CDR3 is CASSPAGYEQYF. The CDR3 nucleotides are TGTGCCAGCAGCCCTGCGGGCTACGAGCAGTACTTC.

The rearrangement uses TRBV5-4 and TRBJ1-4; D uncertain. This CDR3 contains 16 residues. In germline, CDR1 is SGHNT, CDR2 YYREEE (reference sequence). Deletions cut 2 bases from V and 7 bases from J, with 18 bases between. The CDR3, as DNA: TGTGCCAGCAGCTTTGGGAGCGGGGAGTTTGGTGAAAAACTGTTTTTT. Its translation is CASSFGSGEFGEKLFF.

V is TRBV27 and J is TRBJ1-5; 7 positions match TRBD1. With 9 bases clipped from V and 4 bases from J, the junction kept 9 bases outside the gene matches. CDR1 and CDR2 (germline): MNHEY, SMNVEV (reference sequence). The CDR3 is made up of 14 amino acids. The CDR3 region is CASGGQSINQPQHF. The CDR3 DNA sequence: TGTGCCAGTGGGGGACAGAGCATTAATCAGCCCCAGCATTTT.

CDR3 nucleotides: TGCGCCAGCAGCCTGGGAGGACGGGTGAACACCGGGGAGCTGTTTTTT. Amino acid sequence: CASSLGGRVNTGELFF. This sequence joins TRBV5-1 and TRBJ2-2, with D possibly being TRBD2 (6 bases). The CDR3 is 16 amino acids. Trimming removed 4 bases from V and 1 base from J, with 14 bases in between. Germline V gives CDR1 SGHRS, CDR2 YFSETQ. The entire variable domain, with the rest obtained from reference TRBV5-1 and TRBJ2-2, is as follows: KAGVTQTPRYLIKTRGQQVTLSCSPISGHRSVSWYQQTPGQGLQFLFEYFSETQRNKGNFPGRFSGRQFSNSRSEMNVSTLELGDSALYLCASSLGGRVNTGELFFGEGSRLTVL.

CDR3 in amino acids: CASSPLDRRHGYTF. In DNA form, the CDR3 reads TGTGCCAGCAGTCCCCTGGACAGGAGGCATGGCTACACCTTC. The J gene is TRBJ1-2, the V gene TRBV27; 7 nucleotides match TRBD1. CDR1 and CDR2 (germline): MNHEY, SMNVEV (reference sequence). Trimming removed 5 bases from V and 6 bases from J; junction bases left unmatched: 9. This CDR3 has 14 residues.

CDR3 coding DNA: TGTGCCACCAGCCCACTTGGGGATACGCAGTATTTT. It translates to CATSPLGDTQYF. This chain joins TRBV15 and TRBJ2-3; D uncertain. The V gene's germline CDR1 is LNHNV and CDR2 YYDKDF (reference sequence). V was trimmed by 5 bases and J by 6 bases, leaving 9 bases between them. CDR3 length: 12 residues. The whole variable domain, remainder taken from reference TRBV15 and TRBJ2-3, is DAMVIQNPRYQVTQFGKPVTLSCSQTLNHNVMYWYQQKSSQAPKLLFHYYDKDFNNEADTPDNFQSRRPNTSFCFLDIRSPGLGDTAMYLCATSPLGDTQYFGPGTRLTVL.

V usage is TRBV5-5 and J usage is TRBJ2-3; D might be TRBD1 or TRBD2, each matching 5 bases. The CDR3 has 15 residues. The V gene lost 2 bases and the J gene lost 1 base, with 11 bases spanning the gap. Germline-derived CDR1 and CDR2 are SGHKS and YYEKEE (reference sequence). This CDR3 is CASSFRDGRTDTQYF. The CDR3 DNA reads TGTGCCAGCAGCTTCCGGGACGGGCGCACAGATACGCAGTATTTT.